The clone carrying this T cell receptor (beta chain) was recorded at least ten times. Its target is unknown. Sampling of bone marrow took place during active disease in every patient. The data are from a study of read filtering for tumor transcriptome and immune sequencing. Study information: The cohort had 17 to 20 men and about 15 women aged roughly 47 to 90, mean approximately 66 years. Whole-study results and caveats: Correlation between methods rose after single-read clonotypes were removed. RNA-seq captured clonotypes less deeply and reliably than IR-seq.

CDR1 is SGHRS and CDR2 is YFSETQ in the germline V gene. V gave up 2 bases and J gave up 0 bases, with 10 bases separating them. There are 15 residues in the CDR3. From approximately 430 ng of RNA, a library with molecular barcoded alpha/delta and beta/gamma adaptors was made. TCRdb reprocessed the reads with MiXCR, giving one entry per CDR3 protein. The data show about 86,000 distinct CDR3 sequences, with 9% to 15% seen just once and approximately 15% held by the top ten. The chain carries TRBV5-1 and TRBJ2-3; the D gene is possibly TRBD2 (5 bases). The TCR originated in a donor aged 40 or older with multiple myeloma. Sequenced material: a population of CD138-negative cells sorted from bone marrow. CDR3 DNA: TGCGCCAGCAGCTTACAAGCGGCTAGCACAGATACGCAGTATTTT. Its translation is CASSLQAASTDTQYF.